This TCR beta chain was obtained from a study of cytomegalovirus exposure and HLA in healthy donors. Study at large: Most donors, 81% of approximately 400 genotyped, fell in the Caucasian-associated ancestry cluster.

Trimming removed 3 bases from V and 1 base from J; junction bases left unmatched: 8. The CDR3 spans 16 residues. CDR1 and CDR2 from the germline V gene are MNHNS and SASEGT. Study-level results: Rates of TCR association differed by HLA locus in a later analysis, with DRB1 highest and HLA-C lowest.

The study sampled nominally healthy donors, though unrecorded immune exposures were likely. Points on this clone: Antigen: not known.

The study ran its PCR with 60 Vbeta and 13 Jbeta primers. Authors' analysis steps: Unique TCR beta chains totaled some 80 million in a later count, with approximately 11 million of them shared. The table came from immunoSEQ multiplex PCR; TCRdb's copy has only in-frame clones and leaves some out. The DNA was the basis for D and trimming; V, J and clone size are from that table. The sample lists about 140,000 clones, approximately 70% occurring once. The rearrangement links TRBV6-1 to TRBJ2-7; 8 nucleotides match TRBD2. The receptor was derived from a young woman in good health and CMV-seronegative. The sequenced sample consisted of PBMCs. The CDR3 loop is CASSESVSSGSYEQYV. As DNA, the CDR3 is TGTGCCAGCAGTGAGTCGGTGTCTAGCGGGTCCTACGAGCAGTACGTC.